This T cell receptor beta chain was sequenced during a study of PD-1 blockade in classical Hodgkin lymphoma. General study points: Researchers reported that CD4+ TCR diversity, though not CD8+, rose significantly by C4D1.

Time point in this sample: cycle 4 day 1 (C4D1), after five to seven weeks of nivolumab. No patient escaped relapse after autologous stem cell transplantation, and brentuximab vedotin exposure varied. The repertoire was sequenced with immunoSEQ multiplex PCR; TCRdb's copy has only in-frame clones and lacks some. The sample yields 31,000 or so clones, about 72% seen once. In regard to this clone: The antigen remains undetermined.

This TCR derives from a human donor with classical Hodgkin lymphoma. Sequencing used peripheral blood mononuclear cells (PBMCs), obtained before the fourth cycle of nivolumab.

CDR3 amino acids: CASSLEREHEQYF. CDR3 bases: TGTGCCAGCAGCTTAGAGCGGGAGCATGAGCAGTACTTC. The V gene is TRBV7-6, the J gene TRBJ2-7, with 8 bases matching TRBD2. The germline CDR1 and CDR2 sequences are SGHVS and FNYEAQ. V lost 1 base to trimming and J lost 7 bases; unmatched junction nucleotides: 3. CDR3 size: 13 residues.